This T cell receptor beta chain came from a study of cytomegalovirus exposure and HLA in healthy donors. Whole-study findings and limits: Most of the TCR beta V segments (in an earlier analysis) were productive either about 90% or about 30% of the time. High specificity and sensitivity for cytomegalovirus status were reported for the classifier.

Trimming cost V 5 bases and J 1 base; bases outside gene matches: 7. Germline-derived CDR1 and CDR2 are MNHNY and SVGAGI (reference sequence). This CDR3 is 16 amino acids long. In the PCR, 60 Vbeta and 13 Jbeta primers were used. Assay used: immunoSEQ multiplex PCR; TCRdb lists only in-frame clones, some missing. The sample yields some 100,000 clones, about 75% seen once. With regard to this clone: What it binds is not known.

This clonotype was sampled from a man aged 45-60 years in good health and CMV-seronegative. This chain links TRBV6-6 with TRBJ2-3; 9 nucleotides line up with TRBD2. Material for sequencing was PBMCs. The chain's CDR3 is CASSGASGAGTDTQYF. CDR3 DNA sequence: TGTGCCAGCAGTGGGGCTAGCGGGGCTGGCACAGATACGCAGTATTTT.